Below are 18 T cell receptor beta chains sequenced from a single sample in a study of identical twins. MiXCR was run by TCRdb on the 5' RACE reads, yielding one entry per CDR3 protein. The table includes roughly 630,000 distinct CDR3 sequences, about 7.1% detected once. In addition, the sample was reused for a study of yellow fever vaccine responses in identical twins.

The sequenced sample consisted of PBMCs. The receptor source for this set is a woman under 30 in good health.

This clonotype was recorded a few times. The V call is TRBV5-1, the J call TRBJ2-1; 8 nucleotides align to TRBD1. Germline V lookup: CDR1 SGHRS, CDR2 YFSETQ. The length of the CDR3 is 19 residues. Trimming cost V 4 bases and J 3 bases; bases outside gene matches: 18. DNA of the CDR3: TGCGCCAGCAGCGGACCAGACAGGGGCAAGACTACGGACTACAATGAGCAGTTCTTC. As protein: CASSGPDRGKTTDYNEQFF.

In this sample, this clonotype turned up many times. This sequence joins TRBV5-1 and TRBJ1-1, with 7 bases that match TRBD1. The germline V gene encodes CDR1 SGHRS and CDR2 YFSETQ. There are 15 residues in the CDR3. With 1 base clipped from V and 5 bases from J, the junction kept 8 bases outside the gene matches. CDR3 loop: CASSLRGPGGTEAFF. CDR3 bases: TGCGCCAGCAGCTTGCGGGGGCCAGGGGGGACTGAAGCTTTCTTT.

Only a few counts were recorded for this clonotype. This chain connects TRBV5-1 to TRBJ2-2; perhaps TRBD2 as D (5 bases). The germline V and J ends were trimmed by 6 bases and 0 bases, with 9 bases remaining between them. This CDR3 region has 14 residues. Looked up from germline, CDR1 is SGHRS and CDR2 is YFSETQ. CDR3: CASMGDANTGELFF. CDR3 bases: TGCGCCAGCATGGGAGATGCGAACACCGGGGAGCTGTTTTTT. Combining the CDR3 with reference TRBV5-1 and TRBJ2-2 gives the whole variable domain KAGVTQTPRYLIKTRGQQVTLSCSPISGHRSVSWYQQTPGQGLQFLFEYFSETQRNKGNFPGRFSGRQFSNSRSEMNVSTLELGDSALYLCASMGDANTGELFFGEGSRLTVL.

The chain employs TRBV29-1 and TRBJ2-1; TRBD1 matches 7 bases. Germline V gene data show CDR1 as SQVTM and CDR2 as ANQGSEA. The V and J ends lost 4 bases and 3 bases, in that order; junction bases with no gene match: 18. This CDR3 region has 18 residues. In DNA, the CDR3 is TGCAGCGTTGGTTCATCAACCGGGAAACAGGGGTACTACAATGAGCAGTTCTTC. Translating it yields CSVGSSTGKQGYYNEQFF.

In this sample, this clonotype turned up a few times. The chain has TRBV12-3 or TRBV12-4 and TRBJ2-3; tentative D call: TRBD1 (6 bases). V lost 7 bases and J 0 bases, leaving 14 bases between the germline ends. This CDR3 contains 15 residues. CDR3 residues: CASIKQGLSTDTQYF. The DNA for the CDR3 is TGTGCCAGCATTAAACAGGGTTTAAGCACAGATACGCAGTATTTT.

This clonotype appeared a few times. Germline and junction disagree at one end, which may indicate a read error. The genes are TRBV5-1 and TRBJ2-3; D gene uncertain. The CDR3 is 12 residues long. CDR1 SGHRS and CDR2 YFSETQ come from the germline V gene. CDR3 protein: CASSKTADAQYF. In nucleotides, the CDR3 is TGCGCCAGCAGCAAGACCGCAGATGCGCAGTATTTT.

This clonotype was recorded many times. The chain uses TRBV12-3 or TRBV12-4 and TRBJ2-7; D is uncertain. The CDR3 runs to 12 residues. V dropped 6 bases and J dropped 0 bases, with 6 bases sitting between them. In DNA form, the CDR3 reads TGTGCCAGCAGCGTTAGCTCCTACGAGCAGTACTTC. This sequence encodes CASSVSSYEQYF.

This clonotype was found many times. The CDR3 protein is CASSLSGGGGGIQYF. The CDR3 region has the DNA TGTGCCAGCAGTTTAAGTGGAGGAGGAGGTGGCATTCAGTACTTC. V and J are TRBV12-3 or TRBV12-4 and TRBJ2-4, with D tentatively TRBD2 (5 bases). The CDR3 runs 15 residues. V was shortened by 2 bases and J by 9 bases, with 17 bases between the two germline ends.

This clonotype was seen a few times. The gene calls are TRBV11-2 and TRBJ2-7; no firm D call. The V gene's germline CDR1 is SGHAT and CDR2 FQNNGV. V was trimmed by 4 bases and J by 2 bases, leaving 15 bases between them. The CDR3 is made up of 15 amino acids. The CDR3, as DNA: TGTGCCAGCAGCTCTGGACCAATATTCACCTACGAGCAGTACTTC. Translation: CASSSGPIFTYEQYF.

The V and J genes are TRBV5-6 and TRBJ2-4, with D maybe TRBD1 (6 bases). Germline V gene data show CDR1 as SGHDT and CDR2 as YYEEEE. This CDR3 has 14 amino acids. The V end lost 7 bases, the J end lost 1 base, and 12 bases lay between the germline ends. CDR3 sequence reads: CASYRESAKNIQYF. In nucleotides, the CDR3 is TGTGCCAGCTACAGGGAATCCGCCAAAAACATTCAGTACTTC.

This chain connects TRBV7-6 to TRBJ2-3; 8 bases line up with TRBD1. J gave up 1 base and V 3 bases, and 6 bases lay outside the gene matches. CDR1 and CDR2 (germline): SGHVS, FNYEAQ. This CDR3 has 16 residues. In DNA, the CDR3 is TGTGCCAGCAGCTTGGCAGGGGGCTCGGGCACAGATACGCAGTATTTT. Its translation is CASSLAGGSGTDTQYF.

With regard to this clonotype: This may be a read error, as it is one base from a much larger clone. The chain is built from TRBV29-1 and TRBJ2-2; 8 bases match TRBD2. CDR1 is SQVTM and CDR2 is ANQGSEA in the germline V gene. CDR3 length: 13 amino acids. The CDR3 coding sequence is TGCAGCGTTGAACGCGGGAGGACCGGGGAGCCGTTTTTT. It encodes CSVERGRTGEPFF.

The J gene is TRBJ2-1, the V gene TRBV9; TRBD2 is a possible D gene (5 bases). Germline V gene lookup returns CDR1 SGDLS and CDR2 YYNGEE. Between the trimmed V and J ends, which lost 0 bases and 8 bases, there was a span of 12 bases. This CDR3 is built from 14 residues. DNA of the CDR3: TGTGCCAGCAGCGTAGTGGGAGCGATCGATGAGCAGTTCTTC. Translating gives CASSVVGAIDEQFF.

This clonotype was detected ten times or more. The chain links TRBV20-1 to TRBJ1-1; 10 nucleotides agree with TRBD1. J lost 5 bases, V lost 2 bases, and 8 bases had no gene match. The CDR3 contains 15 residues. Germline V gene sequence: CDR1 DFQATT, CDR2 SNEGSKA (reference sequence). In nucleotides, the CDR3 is TGCAGTGCTAGACGAAGGACAGGGGGTGGAACTGAAGCTTTCTTT. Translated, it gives CSARRRTGGGTEAFF.

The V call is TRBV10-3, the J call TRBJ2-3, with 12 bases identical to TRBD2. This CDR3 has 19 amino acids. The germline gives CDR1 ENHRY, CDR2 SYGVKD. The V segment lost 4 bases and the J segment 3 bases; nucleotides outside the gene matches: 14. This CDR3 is CAISATTSGGTKGTDTQYF. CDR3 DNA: TGTGCCATCAGTGCGACGACTAGCGGGGGAACAAAAGGGACAGATACGCAGTATTTT.

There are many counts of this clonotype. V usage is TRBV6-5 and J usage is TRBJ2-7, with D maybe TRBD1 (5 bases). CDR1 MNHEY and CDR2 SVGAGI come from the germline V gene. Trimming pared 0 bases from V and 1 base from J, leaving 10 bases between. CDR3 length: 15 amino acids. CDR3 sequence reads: CASSYSGQGSYEQYF. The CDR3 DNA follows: TGTGCCAGCAGTTACTCGGGGCAGGGATCCTACGAGCAGTACTTC.

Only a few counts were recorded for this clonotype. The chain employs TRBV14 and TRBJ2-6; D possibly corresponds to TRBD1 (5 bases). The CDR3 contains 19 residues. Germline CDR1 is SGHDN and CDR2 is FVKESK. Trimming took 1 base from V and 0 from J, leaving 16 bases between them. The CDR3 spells CASSQVRAGLSSGANVLTF. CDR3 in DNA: TGTGCCAGCAGCCAAGTAAGGGCAGGGTTAAGCTCTGGGGCCAACGTCCTGACTTTC.

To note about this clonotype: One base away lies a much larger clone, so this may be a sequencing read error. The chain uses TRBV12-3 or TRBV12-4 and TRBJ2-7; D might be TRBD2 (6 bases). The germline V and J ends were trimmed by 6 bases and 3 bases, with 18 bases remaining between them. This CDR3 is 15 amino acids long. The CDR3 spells CASSTSFGSGYEQYF. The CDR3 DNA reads TGTGCCAGCAGCACGTCGTTTGGTAGCGGCTACGAGCAGTACTTC.